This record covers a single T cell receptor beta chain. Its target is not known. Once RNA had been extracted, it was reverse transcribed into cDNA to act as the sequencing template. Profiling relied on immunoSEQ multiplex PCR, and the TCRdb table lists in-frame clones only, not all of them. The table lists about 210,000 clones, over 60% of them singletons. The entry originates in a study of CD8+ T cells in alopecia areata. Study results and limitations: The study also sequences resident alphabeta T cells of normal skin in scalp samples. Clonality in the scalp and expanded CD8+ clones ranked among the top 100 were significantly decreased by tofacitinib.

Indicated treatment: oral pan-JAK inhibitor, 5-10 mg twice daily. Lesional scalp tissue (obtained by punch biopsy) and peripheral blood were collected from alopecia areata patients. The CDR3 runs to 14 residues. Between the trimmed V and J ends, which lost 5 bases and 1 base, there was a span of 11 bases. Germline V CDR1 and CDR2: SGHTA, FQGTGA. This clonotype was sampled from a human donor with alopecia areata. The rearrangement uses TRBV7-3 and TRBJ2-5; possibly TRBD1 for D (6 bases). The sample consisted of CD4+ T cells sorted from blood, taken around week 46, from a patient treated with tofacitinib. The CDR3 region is CASSPTGSQETQYF. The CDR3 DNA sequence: TGTGCCAGCAGCCCAACAGGGTCCCAAGAGACCCAGTACTTC.